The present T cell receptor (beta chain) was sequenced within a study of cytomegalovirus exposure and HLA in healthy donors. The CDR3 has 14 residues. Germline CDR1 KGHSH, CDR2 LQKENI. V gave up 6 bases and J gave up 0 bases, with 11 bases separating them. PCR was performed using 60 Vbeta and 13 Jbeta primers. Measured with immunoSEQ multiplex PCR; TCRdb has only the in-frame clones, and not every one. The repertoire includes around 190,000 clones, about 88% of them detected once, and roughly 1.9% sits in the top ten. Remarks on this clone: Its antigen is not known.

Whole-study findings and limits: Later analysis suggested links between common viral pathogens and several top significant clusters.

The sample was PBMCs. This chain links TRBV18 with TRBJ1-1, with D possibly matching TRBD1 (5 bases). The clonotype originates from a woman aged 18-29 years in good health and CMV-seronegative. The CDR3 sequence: CASSRQGLNTEAFF. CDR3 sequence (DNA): TGTGCCAGCTCCCGCCAGGGCTTGAACACTGAAGCTTTCTTT.